This entry lists 31 T cell receptor beta chains sequenced from one sample in a study of radiotherapy plus CTLA-4 blockade in lung cancer. Assay used: immunoSEQ multiplex PCR; TCRdb lists only in-frame clones, some missing. The sample records around 37,000 clones, under 85% being singletons. The sequenced sample was peripheral blood, obtained from a patient treated with radiotherapy plus ipilimumab. These receptors originate from a human donor with non-small cell lung cancer that progressed on radiotherapy plus ipilimumab.

This clone has just one count. The chain employs TRBV9 and TRBJ2-7; 7 bases fit TRBD1. The V and J ends lost 4 bases and 6 bases, in that order; junction bases with no gene match: 13. Germline V gene sequence: CDR1 SGDLS, CDR2 YYNGEE. The CDR3 loop spans 15 amino acids. The CDR3 sequence is CASSSEGALFGEQYF. The CDR3 coding sequence is TGTGCCAGCAGCTCAGAGGGGGCACTATTCGGCGAGCAGTACTTC.

The V and J genes are TRBV5-6 and TRBJ2-7; 7 positions match TRBD2. From germline, CDR1 is SGHDT and CDR2 YYEEEE. The V segment lost 3 bases and the J segment 3 bases; nucleotides outside the gene matches: 6. This CDR3 is 14 amino acids long. The CDR3 here is CASSSREGNYEQYF. The CDR3 DNA reads as TGTGCCAGCAGCTCCAGGGAGGGAAACTACGAGCAGTACTTC.

The chain carries TRBV5-1 and TRBJ2-3; no reliable D call. CDR3 length: 13 amino acids. From germline, CDR1 is SGHRS and CDR2 YFSETQ. V was cut by 1 base and J by 2 bases, with 5 bases left in between. As DNA, the CDR3 is TGCGCCAGCAGCTTGAGTGTCACAGATACGCAGTATTTT. Translating it yields CASSLSVTDTQYF.

The chain is built from TRBV30 and TRBJ1-6, with TRBD1 matching over 11 bases. CDR1 is GTSNPN and CDR2 is SVGIG in the germline V gene (reference sequence). This CDR3 spans 16 amino acids. V dropped 3 bases and J dropped 6; count of bases not matched to a gene: 7. CDR3 DNA: TGTGCCTGGAGCCGGGACAGGGGGTTCGGTAATTCACCCCTCCACTTT. Translation gives CAWSRDRGFGNSPLHF.

This clone was seen once. The rearrangement joins TRBV5-1 to TRBJ2-1, with 8 bases lining up with TRBD2. Germline CDR1 SGHRS, CDR2 YFSETQ. This CDR3 is 15 amino acids long. The V segment lost 1 base and the J segment 6 bases; nucleotides outside the gene matches: 6. CDR3 in DNA: TGCGCCAGCAGCTTGCGACGGGAGGGGTCCAATGAGCAGTTCTTC. Protein sequence: CASSLRREGSNEQFF.

The chain uses TRBV7-3 and TRBJ2-1, with 10 bases lining up with TRBD1. V lost 0 bases, J lost 4 bases, and 3 bases stayed unmatched. This CDR3 spans 16 amino acids. Germline CDR1 reads SGHTA; CDR2 reads FQGTGA. CDR3 DNA: TGTGCCAGCAGCTTAACCGGACAGGGGGTGTACAATGAGCAGTTCTTC. The encoded protein is CASSLTGQGVYNEQFF.

This sequence joins TRBV28 and TRBJ2-1; D ambiguous. Trimming cost V 7 bases and J 4 bases, with 5 bases left between them. Germline V gene sequence: CDR1 MDHEN, CDR2 SYDVKM. The CDR3 runs 11 residues. CDR3 sequence (DNA): TGTGCCAGCATTTTTTACAATGAGCAGTTCTTC. As protein: CASIFYNEQFF.

This clone was counted between two and nine times. This sequence joins TRBV29-1 and TRBJ2-3; maybe TRBD2 (6 bases). This CDR3 region has 14 residues. CDR1 and CDR2 from the germline V gene are SQVTM and ANQGSEA. V shed 6 bases and J shed 4 bases, with 17 bases lying between them. The CDR3 bases are TGCAGCGTCGGTTGGGGGTGGGGGGCAGATACGCAGTATTTT. Translated: CSVGWGWGADTQYF.

CDR3 sequence (DNA): TGTGCCAGCAGCGACAAGGAGGGTCAGCCCCAGCATTTT. This sequence encodes CASSDKEGQPQHF. The chain employs TRBV9 and TRBJ1-5; D remains ambiguous. The CDR3 loop spans 13 amino acids. V shed 3 bases and J shed 6 bases, with 10 bases lying between them. Germline V gene data show CDR1 as SGDLS and CDR2 as YYNGEE.

This clone was detected only once. This chain connects TRBV7-9 to TRBJ2-2; D might be TRBD1 (6 bases). The germline V and J ends were trimmed by 6 bases and 1 base, with 12 bases remaining between them. The CDR3 runs 15 residues. The V gene's germline CDR1 is SEHNR and CDR2 FQNEAQ (reference sequence). For the CDR3, the DNA is TGTGCCAGCAGTTTCCTGACAGGGAACACCGGGGAGCTGTTTTTT. Residues: CASSFLTGNTGELFF.

This clone was seen a handful of times. This chain uses TRBV19 with TRBJ2-1, with 8 bases fitting TRBD1. The V and J ends lost 4 bases and 0 bases, in that order; junction bases with no gene match: 2. CDR3 size: 15 residues. Germline V lookup: CDR1 LNHDA, CDR2 SQIVND (reference sequence). The CDR3 reads CASSTGTGSYNEQFF. CDR3 in DNA: TGTGCCAGTAGTACCGGGACAGGCTCCTACAATGAGCAGTTCTTC.

V usage is TRBV6-5 and J usage is TRBJ1-5; D remains ambiguous. CDR3 length: 15 amino acids. CDR1 MNHEY and CDR2 SVGAGI come from the germline V gene. V was trimmed by 0 bases and J by 3 bases, leaving 9 bases between them. CDR3 DNA: TGTGCCAGCAGTTACTCGAAGACGGTCAATCAGCCCCAGCATTTT. Encoded protein: CASSYSKTVNQPQHF.

The rearrangement links TRBV2 to TRBJ1-2, with unresolved D. Germline-derived CDR1 and CDR2 are SNHLY and FYNNEI. The CDR3 runs to 14 residues. The germline V and J ends were trimmed by 7 bases and 4 bases, with 16 bases remaining between them. As DNA, the CDR3 is TGTGCCAGCACCCCTGCCGGAGGGAGCTATGGCTACACCTTC. Its translation is CASTPAGGSYGYTF.

The chain combines TRBV5-1 with TRBJ2-3; 9 bases line up with TRBD1. There are 14 residues in the CDR3. Per the germline V gene, CDR1 is SGHRS and CDR2 is YFSETQ. With 7 bases clipped from V and 1 base from J, the junction kept 4 bases outside the gene matches. The CDR3 protein is CASGTGMGTDTQYF. For the CDR3, the DNA is TGCGCCAGCGGGACAGGGATGGGCACAGATACGCAGTATTTT.

The chain carries TRBV11-1 and TRBJ2-1; 8 nucleotides align to TRBD1. After removal of 3 bases from V and 5 bases from J, the junction contained 6 bases not matched to a gene. The CDR3 is 15 residues long. Germline V gene sequence: CDR1 SGHAT, CDR2 FQDESV (reference sequence). Written as DNA, the CDR3 is TGTGCCAGCAGCTTGGGGTCAGGGGGCCACAATGAGCAGTTCTTC. This sequence encodes CASSLGSGGHNEQFF.

The rearrangement uses TRBV6-5 and TRBJ2-1, with D tentatively TRBD1 or TRBD2 (5 bases each). Germline assignment: CDR1 MNHEY and CDR2 SVGAGI. The CDR3 has 14 residues. The V gene lost 4 bases and the J gene lost 15 bases, with 22 bases spanning the gap. CDR3 sequence (DNA): TGTGCCAGCAGTTGGGACCTCCGGAGCTATGGCCTGTTCTTC. It specifies CASSWDLRSYGLFF.

This clone was seen only a few times. This chain links TRBV19 with TRBJ2-7; perhaps TRBD1 as D (6 bases). There are 11 residues in the CDR3. Germline V CDR1 and CDR2: LNHDA, SQIVND (reference sequence). The CDR3 nucleotides are TGTGCAGTAGCAGGGGCTTACGAGCAGTACTTC. Its protein product is CAVAGAYEQYF.

The CDR3 region is CASSKRAGNGETQYF. CDR3 DNA sequence: TGTGCCAGCAGCAAAAGGGCCGGGAATGGAGAGACCCAGTACTTC. The chain couples TRBV21-1 to TRBJ2-5; the tabulated D call, TRBD2, remains unverified against the DNA. TRBV21-1 is reported as a pseudogene. The CDR3 length is 15 residues.

J is TRBJ2-1 and V is TRBV19; D not resolved. CDR3 size: 14 residues. Per germline, CDR1 LNHDA and CDR2 SQIVND (reference sequence). V lost 3 bases, J lost 0 bases, and 6 bases lay in between. This CDR3 reads CASSIPSSYNEQFF. Written as DNA, the CDR3 is TGTGCCAGTAGTATCCCTAGCTCCTACAATGAGCAGTTCTTC.

The chain has TRBV2 and TRBJ2-1; D is uncertain. The CDR3 is made up of 11 amino acids. V lost 3 bases and J 7 bases, leaving 4 bases between the germline ends. Germline CDR1 SNHLY, CDR2 FYNNEI. CDR3 in amino acids: CASSEHNEQFF. The DNA for the CDR3 is TGTGCCAGCAGTGAGCATAATGAGCAGTTCTTC.

The chain employs TRBV6-5 and TRBJ2-7; tentative D call: TRBD2 (5 bases). Germline lookup yields CDR1 MNHEY and CDR2 SVGAGI. V lost 7 bases to trimming and J lost 3 bases, with 13 bases between them. CDR3 size: 13 residues. CDR3 amino acids: CASMRGYSYEQYF. As DNA, the CDR3 is TGTGCCAGCATGAGAGGGTACAGCTACGAGCAGTACTTC.

The table lists this clone with a count of one. The chain recombines TRBV6-5 with TRBJ2-7; 7 bases map to TRBD1. The germline gives CDR1 MNHEY, CDR2 SVGAGI. The CDR3 covers 15 residues. J lost 1 base, V lost 4 bases, and 7 bases had no gene match. The CDR3 sequence: CASSFTTGPSYEQYF. Here the CDR3 DNA reads TGTGCCAGCAGTTTCACGACAGGGCCGTCCTACGAGCAGTACTTC.

This clone was seen only a few times. The rearrangement uses TRBV9 and TRBJ2-2, with a weak D call TRBD1 (6 bases). Germline CDR1 reads SGDLS; CDR2 reads YYNGEE. V was shortened by 4 bases and J by 0 bases, with 10 bases between the two germline ends. The CDR3 is 15 residues long. The CDR3 DNA sequence: TGTGCCAGCAGCCCAGGGACAACGAACACCGGGGAGCTGTTTTTT. This sequence encodes CASSPGTTNTGELFF.

This clone was counted a single time. V and J are TRBV7-6 and TRBJ2-5; 10 bases agree with TRBD2. CDR1 is SGHVS and CDR2 is FNYEAQ in the germline V gene. The CDR3 has 16 residues. After removal of 5 bases from V and 0 bases from J, the junction contained 6 bases not matched to a gene. The CDR3 loop reads CASSPGAGGYQETQYF. In DNA, the CDR3 is TGTGCCAGCAGCCCCGGAGCGGGGGGGTACCAAGAGACCCAGTACTTC.

The V and J genes are TRBV7-2 and TRBJ1-2; a weak D match, TRBD1 (6 bases). The CDR3 covers 16 residues. Deletions cut 3 bases from V and 4 bases from J, with 18 bases between. Germline V gene sequence: CDR1 SGHTA, CDR2 FQGNSA. The CDR3 DNA reads TGTGCCAGCAGCTTGAACCGGGACACGGGTATCTATGGCTACACCTTC. Its translation: CASSLNRDTGIYGYTF. The variable domain in full, with the rest retrieved from reference TRBV7-2 and TRBJ1-2, is GAGVSQSPSNKVTEKGKDVELRCDPISGHTALYWYRQSLGQGLEFLIYFQGNSAPDKSGLPSDRFSAERTGGSVSTLTIQRTQQEDSAVYLCASSLNRDTGIYGYTFGSGTRLTVV.

The gene calls are TRBV29-1 and TRBJ1-1; D uncertain. CDR3 length: 13 residues. V lost 1 base, J lost 6 bases, and 12 bases lay in between. The germline CDR1 and CDR2 sequences are SQVTM and ANQGSEA. The CDR3 DNA is TGCAGCGTTGAAGGGTCCTGGAGCGCTGAAGCTTTCTTT. It yields the protein CSVEGSWSAEAFF.

This chain connects TRBV5-1 to TRBJ1-1; 9 bases agree with TRBD1. The CDR3 consists of 14 residues. Trimming cost V 3 bases and J 4 bases; bases outside gene matches: 4. Germline loops: CDR1 SGHRS, CDR2 YFSETQ. The CDR3: CASSSGQGGTEAFF. The CDR3 DNA follows: TGCGCCAGCAGCTCGGGACAGGGAGGCACTGAAGCTTTCTTT.

This clone was observed a few times. The chain has TRBV27 and TRBJ1-1; TRBD1 might be the D (6 bases). V was cut by 4 bases and J by 2 bases, with 11 bases left in between. The CDR3 contains 14 residues. The germline gives CDR1 MNHEY, CDR2 SMNVEV (reference sequence). CDR3 residues: CASSYGGQNTEAFF. In DNA, the CDR3 is TGTGCCAGCAGTTACGGGGGGCAAAACACTGAAGCTTTCTTT.

The chain joins TRBV9 to TRBJ1-3; D not resolved. The CDR3 spans 14 residues. The V end was cut by 0 bases, the J end by 0 bases, with 4 bases between. CDR1 is SGDLS and CDR2 is YYNGEE in the germline V gene. The CDR3 protein is CASSVGLSGNTIYF. The CDR3 DNA sequence: TGTGCCAGCAGCGTAGGACTCTCTGGAAACACCATATATTTT.

The sample holds one count of this clone. V is TRBV19 and J is TRBJ2-2, with no clear D. From germline, CDR1 is LNHDA and CDR2 SQIVND (reference sequence). The CDR3 contains 13 residues. The ends were cut back, 2 bases at V and 5 bases at J, with 6 bases in the middle. The CDR3 bases are TGTGCCAGTAGTATATCGGTAACCGGGGAGCTGTTTTTT. This encodes CASSISVTGELFF.

This clone was found once. The chain carries TRBV7-4 and TRBJ1-2, with D uncertain. Trimming left V 5 bases short and J 4 bases short, with 23 bases between. Germline V gives CDR1 SGHVT, CDR2 SQSDAQ. This CDR3 is built from 17 residues. As DNA, the CDR3 is TGTGCCAGCAGCGGGTGCGATCCAGCTCGAAAGACCTATGGCTACACCTTC. Residues: CASSGCDPARKTYGYTF.